The source of this T cell receptor (beta chain) is a study of cytomegalovirus exposure and HLA in healthy donors. Study-level results: CMV serostatus alone was available as immune exposure information.

V was clipped by 0 bases and J by 0 bases; unmatched bases: 5. The CDR3 runs to 16 residues. Germline CDR1 and CDR2: KGHSH and LQKENI. In the case of this clone: Its specificity is not known.

PCR employed 60 Vbeta and 13 Jbeta primers. Sequencing was performed with immunoSEQ multiplex PCR; in TCRdb, only in-frame clones are kept and a portion is missing. Found here are about 86,000 clones, around three quarters of them singletons; the top ten hold approximately 7.8%. The receptor was derived from a man aged 60-69 years in good health and CMV-seronegative. The gene calls are TRBV18 and TRBJ2-7, with 7 bases that match TRBD2. The sequencing sample was made of PBMCs. The CDR3 nucleotides are TGTGCCAGCTCACCACCGGGAGCGGGGAGCTCCTACGAGCAGTACTTC. It is translated as CASSPPGAGSSYEQYF.